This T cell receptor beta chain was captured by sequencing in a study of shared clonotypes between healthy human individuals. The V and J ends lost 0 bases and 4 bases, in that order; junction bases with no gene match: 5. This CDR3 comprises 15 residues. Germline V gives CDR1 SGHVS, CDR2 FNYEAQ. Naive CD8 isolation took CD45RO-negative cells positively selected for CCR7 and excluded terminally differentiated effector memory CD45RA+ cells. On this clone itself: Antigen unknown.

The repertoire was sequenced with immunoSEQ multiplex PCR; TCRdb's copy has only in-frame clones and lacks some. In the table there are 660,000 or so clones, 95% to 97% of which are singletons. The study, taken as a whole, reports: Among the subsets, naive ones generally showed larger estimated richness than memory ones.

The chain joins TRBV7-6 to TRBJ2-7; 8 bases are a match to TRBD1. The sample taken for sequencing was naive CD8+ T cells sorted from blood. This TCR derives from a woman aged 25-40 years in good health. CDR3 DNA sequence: TGTGCCAGCAGCTTAGCGTGGGGACAGGAATACGAGCAGTACTTC. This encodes CASSLAWGQEYEQYF. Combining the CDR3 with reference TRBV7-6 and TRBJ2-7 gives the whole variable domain GAGVSQSPRYKVTKRGQDVALRCDPISGHVSLYWYRQALGQGPEFLTYFNYEAQQDKSGLPNDRFSAERPEGSISTLTIQRTEQRDSAMYRCASSLAWGQEYEQYFGPGTRLTVT.